A single sample is the source of the 8 T cell receptor beta chains below, sequenced in a study of T cell responses to AZD1222 COVID-19 vaccine. Measured with immunoSEQ multiplex PCR; TCRdb has only the in-frame clones, and not every one. The repertoire holds around 110,000 clones, with 90% as singletons. The specimen was peripheral blood, collected on day 0 of AZD1222 vaccination. These receptors came from an adult in good health.

This clone appeared a single time. The chain carries TRBV6-5 and TRBJ2-7; 8 bases are a match to TRBD2. The CDR3 is 15 residues long. CDR1 is MNHEY, CDR2 SVGAGI, per germline. Trimming at V came to 5 bases and at J to 1 base, leaving 7 bases not matched to a gene. CDR3 nucleotides: TGTGCCAGCAGTCCCGGGGTAGCGGGGTCCTACGAGCAGTACTTC. It yields the protein CASSPGVAGSYEQYF.

The gene calls are TRBV5-6 and TRBJ1-1; D gene unclear. V was cut by 1 base and J by 10 bases, with 11 bases left in between. The CDR3 loop spans 12 amino acids. Germline CDR1 SGHDT, CDR2 YYEEEE. The CDR3 bases are TGTGCCAGCAGCTTGCTAGGGAATGGAGCTTTCTTT. Translation: CASSLLGNGAFF.

The rearrangement uses TRBV19 and TRBJ1-3; 9 bases map to TRBD1. This CDR3 has 17 amino acids. In germline, CDR1 is LNHDA, CDR2 SQIVND (reference sequence). With V trimmed by 7 bases and J by 2 bases, 12 bases remained unmatched. DNA for the CDR3: TGTGCCAGTACCAAGGGGACAGGGAGAAGGGCTGGAAACACCATATATTTT. Translating it yields CASTKGTGRRAGNTIYF.

The chain carries TRBV5-1 and TRBJ2-2, with TRBD2 matching over 14 bases. CDR3 length: 18 residues. The germline gives CDR1 SGHRS, CDR2 YFSETQ. The ends lost 0 bases at V and 4 bases at J; junction bases unmatched: 5. The DNA for the CDR3 is TGCGCCAGCAGCTTGGGGACTAGCGGGAGGATGCGCACCGGGGAGCTGTTTTTT. Translated, it gives CASSLGTSGRMRTGELFF.

The genes are TRBV18 and TRBJ2-7, with D perhaps matching TRBD1 (5 bases). Germline values: CDR1 KGHSH, CDR2 LQKENI. This CDR3 has 14 amino acids. V was shortened by 3 bases and J by 7 bases, with 16 bases between the two germline ends. The CDR3 DNA reads as TGTGCCAGCTCACCTCGACAGATTCTGGGGGAGCAGTACTTC. Its translation: CASSPRQILGEQYF.

The chain uses TRBV12-5 and TRBJ1-1; D is ambiguous. This CDR3 has 14 residues. Germline lookup yields CDR1 LGHNT and CDR2 FRNRAP. The V and J ends lost 1 base and 0 bases respectively, with 6 bases between them. The CDR3 sequence is CASGLARMNTEAFF. The CDR3 nucleotides are TGTGCTAGTGGTTTGGCCCGAATGAACACTGAAGCTTTCTTT.

The rearrangement links TRBV4-2 to TRBJ2-1, with 11 bases that match TRBD2. The CDR3 contains 15 residues. Germline CDR1 reads LGHNA; CDR2 reads YNFKEQ. V lost 4 bases, J lost 8 bases, and 7 bases stayed unmatched. CDR3 protein: CASSLAGGGRHEQFF. CDR3 bases: TGTGCCAGCAGCCTAGCGGGAGGGGGGCGGCATGAGCAGTTCTTC.

The chain employs TRBV5-1 and TRBJ1-3, with no clear D. Trimming cost V 4 bases and J 0 bases, with 11 bases left between them. The CDR3 has 15 amino acids. Germline CDR1 and CDR2: SGHRS and YFSETQ. CDR3 nucleotide sequence: TGCGCCAGCAGCATCGACAAGAGCTCTGGAAACACCATATATTTT. Translation gives CASSIDKSSGNTIYF.